This is a list of T cell receptor beta chains from one sample in a study of molecular identifiers for immune sequencing clone quantification. TCRdb reanalysed the PCR reads using MiXCR and keeps one entry per CDR3 protein. The data show around 100,000 distinct CDR3 sequences, 30% to 45% seen once. The sample was naive CD8+ T cells from blood, with Jurkat cell RNA spiked in. The receptors derive from a human donor in good health. Some libraries in this study had Jurkat cell RNA spiked in. Each CDR3 is given with its conserved first and last residue. A D gene is named only where the DNA matches it firmly. Size is omitted from some rows. Given values are once, few, many or a class for expanded clones.

v_gene	d_gene	j_gene	abundance	CDR3aa	CDR3nt
TRBV19	-	TRBJ2-1	once	CASRWAHEQFF	TGTGCCAGTAGGTGGGCCCATGAGCAGTTCTTC
TRBV6-6	TRBD2	TRBJ2-3	-	CAGSRDTSGWASDTQYF	TGTGCCGGATCCCGGGACACTAGCGGGTGGGCCTCAGATACGCAGTATTTT
TRBV2	-	TRBJ1-5	-	CASSVFSHGSGNQPQHF	TGTGCCAGCAGTGTGTTTTCGCATGGGAGCGGCAATCAGCCCCAGCATTTT
TRBV5-3	-	TRBJ2-7	-	CASSLVGGNEQYF	TGTGCCAGCAGCTTGGTTGGGGGAAACGAGCAGTACTTC
TRBV7-8	-	TRBJ2-5	-	CASSLAFSSVEPQYF	TGTGCCAGCAGCTTAGCGTTCTCCAGCGTAGAGCCCCAGTACTTC
TRBV9	TRBD2	TRBJ2-3	many	CASSGHRTSLNTQYF	TGTGCCAGCAGCGGACACCGGACTAGCTTAAATACGCAGTATTTT
TRBV5-3	-	TRBJ2-5	few	CASSSGTLEETQYF	TGTGCCAGCAGCTCCGGGACATTAGAAGAGACCCAGTACTTC
TRBV4-2	-	TRBJ2-5	many	CASSQGSQTQYF	TGTGCCAGCAGCCAAGGAAGTCAGACCCAGTACTTC
TRBV27	-	TRBJ2-3	few	CASSLLGTDTQYF	TGTGCCAGCAGTTTATTAGGGACAGATACGCAGTATTTT
TRBV12-3/TRBV12-4	-	TRBJ1-5	many	CASSPPPGAGNQPQHF	TGTGCCAGCAGCCCCCCGCCGGGGGCTGGCAATCAGCCCCAGCATTTT
TRBV6-2/TRBV6-3	TRBD1	TRBJ1-2	-	CASSDFQEGGADGYTF	TGTGCCAGCAGTGACTTTCAGGAAGGGGGCGCAGATGGCTACACCTTC
TRBV15	-	TRBJ2-2	-	CATSRARVASLELFF	TGTGCCACCAGCAGAGCCAGGGTAGCCAGCCTGGAGCTGTTTTTT
TRBV7-9	-	TRBJ1-5	many	CASSRGGSNQPQHF	TGTGCCAGCAGCCGAGGGGGTAGCAATCAGCCCCAGCATTTT
TRBV28	TRBD2	TRBJ2-3	-	CASSNSLGLAGGTDTQYF	TGTGCCAGCAGCAACTCCCTCGGACTAGCGGGAGGCACAGATACGCAGTATTTT
TRBV11-2	-	TRBJ2-1	-	CASTTPRSSYNEQFF	TGTGCCAGCACAACACCGAGGAGCTCCTACAATGAGCAGTTCTTC
TRBV7-9	TRBD1	TRBJ2-2	-	CASTSGDRPPGELFF	TGTGCCAGCACCTCAGGGGACAGACCTCCCGGGGAGCTGTTTTTT
TRBV5-6	-	TRBJ1-1	-	CASSLWGGSTEAFF	TGTGCCAGCAGCTTGTGGGGAGGGTCCACTGAAGCTTTCTTT